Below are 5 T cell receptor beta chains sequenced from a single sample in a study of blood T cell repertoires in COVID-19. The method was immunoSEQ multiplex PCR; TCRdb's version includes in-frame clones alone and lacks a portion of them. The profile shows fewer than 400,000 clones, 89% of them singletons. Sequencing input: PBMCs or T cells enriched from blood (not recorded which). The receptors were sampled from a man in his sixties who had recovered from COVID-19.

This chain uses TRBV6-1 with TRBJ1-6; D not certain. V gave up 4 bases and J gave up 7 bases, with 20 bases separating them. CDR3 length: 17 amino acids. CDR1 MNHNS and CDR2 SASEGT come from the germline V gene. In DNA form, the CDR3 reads TGTGCCAGCAGTGGGGAGACCGGGCTAGCTCGGAATTCACCCCTCCACTTT. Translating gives CASSGETGLARNSPLHF.

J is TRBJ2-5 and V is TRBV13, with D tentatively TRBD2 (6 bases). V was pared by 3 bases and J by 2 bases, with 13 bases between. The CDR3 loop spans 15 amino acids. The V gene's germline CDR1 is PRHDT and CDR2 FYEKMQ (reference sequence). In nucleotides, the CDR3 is TGTGCCAGCAGCTTTTCCGGGACTCCTCAAGAGACCCAGTACTTC. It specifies CASSFSGTPQETQYF. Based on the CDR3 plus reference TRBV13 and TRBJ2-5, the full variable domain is AAGVIQSPRHLIKEKRETATLKCYPIPRHDTVYWYQQGPGQDPQFLISFYEKMQSDKGSIPDRFSAQQFSDYHSELNMSSLELGDSALYFCASSFSGTPQETQYFGPGTRLLVL.

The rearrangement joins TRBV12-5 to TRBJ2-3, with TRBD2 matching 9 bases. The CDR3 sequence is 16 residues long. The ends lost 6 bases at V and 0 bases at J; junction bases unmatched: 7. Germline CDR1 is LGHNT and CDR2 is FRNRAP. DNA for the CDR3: TGTGCTAGTGGAAACCCTAGCGGGAATAGCACAGATACGCAGTATTTT. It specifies CASGNPSGNSTDTQYF. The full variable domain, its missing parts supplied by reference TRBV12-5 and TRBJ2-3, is DARVTQTPRHKVTEMGQEVTMRCQPILGHNTVFWYRQTMMQGLELLAYFRNRAPLDDSGMPKDRFSAEMPDATLATLKIQPSEPRDSAVYFCASGNPSGNSTDTQYFGPGTRLTVL.

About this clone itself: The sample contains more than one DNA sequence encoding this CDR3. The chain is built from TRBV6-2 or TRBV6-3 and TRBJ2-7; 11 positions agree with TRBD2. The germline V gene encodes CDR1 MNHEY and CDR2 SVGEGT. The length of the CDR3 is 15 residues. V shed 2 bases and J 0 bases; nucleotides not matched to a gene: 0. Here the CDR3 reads CASSYGLAGSYEQYF. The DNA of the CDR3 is TGTGCCAGCAGTTACGGACTAGCGGGCTCCTACGAGCAGTACTTC.

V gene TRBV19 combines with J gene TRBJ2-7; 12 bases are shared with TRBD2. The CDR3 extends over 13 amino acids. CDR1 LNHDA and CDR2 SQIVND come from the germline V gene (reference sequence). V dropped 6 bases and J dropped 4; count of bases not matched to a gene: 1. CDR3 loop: CASSTSGRYEQYF. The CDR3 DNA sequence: TGTGCCAGTAGCACTAGCGGGAGGTACGAGCAGTACTTC.